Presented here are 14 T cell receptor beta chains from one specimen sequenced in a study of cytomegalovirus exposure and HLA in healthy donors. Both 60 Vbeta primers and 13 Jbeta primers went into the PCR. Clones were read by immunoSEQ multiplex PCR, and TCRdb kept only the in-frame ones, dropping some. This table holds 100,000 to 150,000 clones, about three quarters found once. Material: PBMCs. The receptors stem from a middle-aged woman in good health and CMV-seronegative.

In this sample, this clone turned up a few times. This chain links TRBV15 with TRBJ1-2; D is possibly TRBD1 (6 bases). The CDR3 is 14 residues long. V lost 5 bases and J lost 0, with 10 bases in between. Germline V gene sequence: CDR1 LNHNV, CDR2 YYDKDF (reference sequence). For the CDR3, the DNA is TGTGCCACCAGCCTTGGACAGACTAACTATGGCTACACCTTC. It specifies CATSLGQTNYGYTF.

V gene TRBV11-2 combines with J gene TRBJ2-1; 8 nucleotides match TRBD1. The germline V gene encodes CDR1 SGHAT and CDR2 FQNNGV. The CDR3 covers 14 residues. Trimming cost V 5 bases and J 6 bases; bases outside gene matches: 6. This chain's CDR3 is CASSPIGQGNEQFF. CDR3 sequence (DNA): TGTGCCAGCAGCCCTATAGGACAGGGCAATGAGCAGTTCTTC.

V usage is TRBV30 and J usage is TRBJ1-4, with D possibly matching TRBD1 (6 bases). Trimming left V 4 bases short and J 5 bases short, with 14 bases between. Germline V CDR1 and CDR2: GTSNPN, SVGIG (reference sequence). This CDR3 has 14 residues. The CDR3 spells CAWNLGAPNEKLFF. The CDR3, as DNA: TGTGCCTGGAATTTGGGGGCGCCAAATGAAAAACTGTTTTTT.

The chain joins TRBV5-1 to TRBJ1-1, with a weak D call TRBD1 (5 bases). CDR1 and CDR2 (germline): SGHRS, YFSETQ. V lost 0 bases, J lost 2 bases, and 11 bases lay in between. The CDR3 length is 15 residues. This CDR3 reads CASSLAQGVNTEAFF. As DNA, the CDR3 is TGCGCCAGCAGCTTGGCTCAGGGTGTAAACACTGAAGCTTTCTTT.

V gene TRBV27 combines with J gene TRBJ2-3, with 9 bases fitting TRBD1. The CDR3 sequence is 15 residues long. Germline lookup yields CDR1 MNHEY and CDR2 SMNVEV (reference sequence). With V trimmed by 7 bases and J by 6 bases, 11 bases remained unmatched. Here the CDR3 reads CASNSWGQGDDTQYF. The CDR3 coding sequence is TGTGCCAGCAATTCTTGGGGACAGGGAGACGATACGCAGTATTTT.

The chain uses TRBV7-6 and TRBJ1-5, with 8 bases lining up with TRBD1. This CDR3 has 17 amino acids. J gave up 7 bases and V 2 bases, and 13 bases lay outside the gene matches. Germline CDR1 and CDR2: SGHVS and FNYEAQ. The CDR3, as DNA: TGTGCCAGCAGCTTACTAGAGCCCAGGGGGCGAGAACAGCCCCAGCATTTT. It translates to CASSLLEPRGREQPQHF.

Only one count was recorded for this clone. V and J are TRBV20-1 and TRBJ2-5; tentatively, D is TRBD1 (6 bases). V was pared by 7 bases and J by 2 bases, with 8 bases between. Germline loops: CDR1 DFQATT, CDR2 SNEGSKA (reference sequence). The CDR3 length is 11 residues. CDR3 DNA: TGCAGTGGGGGGCAGCAAGAGACCCAGTACTTC. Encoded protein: CSGGQQETQYF.

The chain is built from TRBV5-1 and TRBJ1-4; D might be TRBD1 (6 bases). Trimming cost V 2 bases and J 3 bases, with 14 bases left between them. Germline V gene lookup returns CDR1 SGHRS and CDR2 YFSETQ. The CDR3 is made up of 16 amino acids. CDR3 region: CASSLQGSAANEKLFF. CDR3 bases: TGCGCCAGCAGCTTACAGGGCTCCGCGGCTAATGAAAAACTGTTTTTT.

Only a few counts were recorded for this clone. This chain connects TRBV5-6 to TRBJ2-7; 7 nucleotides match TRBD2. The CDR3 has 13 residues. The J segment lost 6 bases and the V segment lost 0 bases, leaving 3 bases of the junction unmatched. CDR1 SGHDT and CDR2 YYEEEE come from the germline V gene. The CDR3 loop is CASSLGGLREQYF. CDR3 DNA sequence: TGTGCCAGCAGCTTGGGGGGACTACGCGAGCAGTACTTC.

DNA for the CDR3: TGTGCCACCAGCAGCCGGGACAGGACTAACTACGAGCAGTACTTC. This translates into CATSSRDRTNYEQYF. The V and J genes are TRBV15 and TRBJ2-7; 8 bases align to TRBD1. J was trimmed by 3 bases and V by 3 bases; bases with no gene match: 7. The CDR3 spans 15 residues. Germline CDR1 is LNHNV and CDR2 is YYDKDF (reference sequence).

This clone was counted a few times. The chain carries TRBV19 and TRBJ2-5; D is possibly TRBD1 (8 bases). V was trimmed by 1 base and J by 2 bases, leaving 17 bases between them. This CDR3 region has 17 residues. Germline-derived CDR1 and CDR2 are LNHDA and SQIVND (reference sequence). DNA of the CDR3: TGTGCCAGTAGTATAGGGGGAGGGACAGGAGAACAAGAGACCCAGTACTTC. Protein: CASSIGGGTGEQETQYF.

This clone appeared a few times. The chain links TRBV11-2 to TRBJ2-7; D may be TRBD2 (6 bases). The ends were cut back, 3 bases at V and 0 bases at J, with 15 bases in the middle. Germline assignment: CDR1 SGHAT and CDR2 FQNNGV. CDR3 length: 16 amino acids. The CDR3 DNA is TGTGCCAGCAGCTTCGGGAGAGGGGCCAGCTCCTACGAGCAGTACTTC. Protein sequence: CASSFGRGASSYEQYF.

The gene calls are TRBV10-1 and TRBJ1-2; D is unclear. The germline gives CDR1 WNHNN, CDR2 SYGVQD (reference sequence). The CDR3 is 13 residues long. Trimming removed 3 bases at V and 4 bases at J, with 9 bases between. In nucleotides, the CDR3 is TGCGCCAGCAGTGAATACGCAGGCTATGGCTACACCTTC. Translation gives CASSEYAGYGYTF.

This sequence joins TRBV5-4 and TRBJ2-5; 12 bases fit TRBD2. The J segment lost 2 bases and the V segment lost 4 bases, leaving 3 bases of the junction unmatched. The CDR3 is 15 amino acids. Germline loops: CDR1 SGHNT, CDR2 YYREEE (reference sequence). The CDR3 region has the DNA TGTGCCAGCAGCGAAGGACTAGCGGGACAAGAGACCCAGTACTTC. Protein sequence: CASSEGLAGQETQYF.